The 24 T cell receptor beta chains below come from one sample, sequenced in a study of CD8 T cells in ankylosing spondylitis. In TCRdb, the 5' RACE reads were re-called with MiXCR into one record per CDR3 protein. The data show about 33,000 distinct CDR3 sequences, 12% to 15% seen once. Sequenced material: blood. These receptors were collected from a male donor with ankylosing spondylitis or in good health (not recorded which).

This clonotype was counted a few times. The rearrangement links TRBV28 to TRBJ2-3; D may be TRBD1 (7 bases). The germline V and J ends were trimmed by 8 bases and 6 bases, with 18 bases remaining between them. From germline, CDR1 is MDHEN and CDR2 SYDVKM. The CDR3 covers 14 residues. The CDR3 reads CASGGTEQADTQYF. CDR3 in DNA: TGTGCCAGCGGGGGGACAGAACAAGCGGATACGCAGTATTTT.

This chain joins TRBV12-3 or TRBV12-4 and TRBJ1-4; D gene uncertain. V dropped 4 bases and J dropped 8 bases, with 8 bases sitting between them. The CDR3 is made up of 12 amino acids. The CDR3 region is CASSSVLEKLFF. The DNA of the CDR3 is TGTGCCAGCAGTTCCGTTCTAGAAAAACTGTTTTTT.

This clonotype turned up a few times. As DNA, the CDR3 is TGTGCCAGCAGCTTCGGGACAGGGAGGACAACTAATGAAAAACTGTTTTTT. Its protein is CASSFGTGRTTNEKLFF. The genes are TRBV7-9 and TRBJ1-4, with 9 bases lining up with TRBD1. From germline, CDR1 is SEHNR and CDR2 FQNEAQ (reference sequence). Trimming at V came to 3 bases and at J to 0 bases, leaving 5 bases not matched to a gene. CDR3 size: 17 residues.

This clonotype was found a few times. The chain is built from TRBV20-1 and TRBJ1-4; D gene uncertain. Germline values: CDR1 DFQATT, CDR2 SNEGSKA (reference sequence). Trimming took off 0 bases at V and 2 bases at J, with 7 bases between the two ends. The CDR3 contains 14 residues. For the CDR3, the DNA is TGCAGTGCTAGAGATTACGAGACTAATGAAAAACTGTTTTTT. Its protein is CSARDYETNEKLFF.

The rearrangement links TRBV7-9 to TRBJ1-4; no firm D call. Trimming left V 5 bases short and J 4 bases short, with 11 bases between. Germline loops: CDR1 SEHNR, CDR2 FQNEAQ (reference sequence). This CDR3 is 14 amino acids long. Written as DNA, the CDR3 is TGTGCCAGCAGCCTGGCGGAGATTAATGAAAAACTGTTTTTT. Its protein product is CASSLAEINEKLFF.

This clonotype was seen ten or more times. The chain employs TRBV5-1 and TRBJ2-5; perhaps TRBD2 as D (6 bases). The V and J ends lost 4 bases and 5 bases respectively, with 9 bases between them. In germline, CDR1 is SGHRS, CDR2 YFSETQ. The CDR3 runs to 12 residues. The DNA for the CDR3 is TGCGCCAGCAGCCTGACTAGTGAGACCCAGTACTTC. Translation: CASSLTSETQYF.

This clonotype has just a few counts. This chain links TRBV27 with TRBJ2-3; 9 bases are shared with TRBD2. Losses at the gene ends were 4 bases for V and 2 bases for J; bases not matched to a gene: 4. There are 15 residues in the CDR3. CDR1 and CDR2 from the germline V gene are MNHEY and SMNVEV (reference sequence). This chain's CDR3 is CASSSLAGNTDTQYF. Here the CDR3 DNA reads TGTGCCAGCAGTTCGCTAGCGGGAAACACAGATACGCAGTATTTT.

The CDR3: CSVEGGAGELFF. The CDR3 nucleotides read TGCAGCGTTGAAGGCGGGGCCGGGGAGCTGTTTTTT. The chain employs TRBV29-1 and TRBJ2-2; possibly TRBD2 for D (6 bases). This CDR3 has 12 residues. From germline, CDR1 is SQVTM and CDR2 ANQGSEA. Trimming took off 1 base at V and 6 bases at J, with 6 bases between the two ends.

The V gene is TRBV7-2, the J gene TRBJ2-1; weak D call: TRBD2 (6 bases). The CDR3 totals 16 residues. V lost 1 base to trimming and J lost 5 bases, with 15 bases between them. Germline V lookup: CDR1 SGHTA, CDR2 FQGNSA. CDR3 sequence reads: CASSLEVLAADNEQFF. In nucleotides, the CDR3 is TGTGCCAGCAGCTTAGAGGTCTTAGCGGCTGACAATGAGCAGTTCTTC.

This clonotype was counted only a few times. CDR3 sequence reads: CSVAGPGSQYF. The CDR3 nucleotides read TGCAGCGTGGCGGGGCCGGGGTCCCAGTACTTC. The chain employs TRBV29-1 and TRBJ2-5, with D possibly matching TRBD2 (6 bases). CDR1 and CDR2 from the germline V gene are SQVTM and ANQGSEA. This CDR3 has 11 residues. The V gene lost 6 bases and the J gene lost 9 bases, with 14 bases spanning the gap.

The genes are TRBV20-1 and TRBJ2-4; 15 bases match TRBD2. The germline gives CDR1 DFQATT, CDR2 SNEGSKA (reference sequence). V lost 5 bases, J lost 8 bases, and 10 bases stayed unmatched. The CDR3 is made up of 16 amino acids. The CDR3 nucleotides read TGCAGTGCTCTTGGGACTAGCGGGAGGAATTTGGACATTCAGTACTTC. Its protein product is CSALGTSGRNLDIQYF.

The rearrangement joins TRBV25-1 to TRBJ2-2; D might be TRBD1 (6 bases). This CDR3 is 15 amino acids long. V was trimmed by 4 bases and J by 7 bases, leaving 16 bases between them. Germline V gives CDR1 MGHDK, CDR2 SYGVNS. CDR3 coding DNA: TGTGCCAGCAGTGGCGACAGGCTCTTGAGCGGGGAGCTGTTTTTT. Translated, it gives CASSGDRLLSGELFF.

This clonotype was observed a handful of times. This chain uses TRBV29-1 with TRBJ2-3, with D possibly TRBD1 on 5 matching bases. The CDR3 has 11 amino acids. Trimming took 4 bases from V and 10 from J, leaving 12 bases between them. Per germline, CDR1 SQVTM and CDR2 ANQGSEA. This CDR3 is CSVVGQGAQYF. In DNA, the CDR3 is TGCAGCGTTGTTGGTCAGGGCGCGCAGTATTTT.

The V gene is TRBV20-1, the J gene TRBJ2-3; TRBD1 aligns across 8 bases. The CDR3 runs to 18 residues. Germline CDR1 reads DFQATT; CDR2 reads SNEGSKA (reference sequence). V shed 0 bases, J shed 0 bases, and the junction held 11 bases outside the gene matches. The CDR3 spells CSARDHPGQGISTDTQYF. CDR3 sequence (DNA): TGCAGTGCTAGAGATCATCCAGGACAGGGTATTAGCACAGATACGCAGTATTTT.

This clonotype occurred many times. Sequence at one end of the junction differs from germline and may be a read error. The rearrangement uses TRBV10-2 and TRBJ1-1, with D perhaps matching TRBD1 (5 bases). This CDR3 comprises 14 residues. Germline V CDR1 and CDR2: WSHSY, SAAADI. CDR3 protein: CASSESGGYTEAFF. CDR3 in DNA: TGTGCCAGCAGTGAGTCTGGGGGGTACACTGAAGCTTTCTTT.

This clonotype was counted between two and nine times. The chain couples TRBV7-3 to TRBJ2-1, with 7 positions matching TRBD2. The CDR3 has 16 residues. V lost 2 bases, J lost 4 bases, and 8 bases stayed unmatched. Looked up from germline, CDR1 is SGHTA and CDR2 is FQGTGA. The CDR3 DNA reads TGTGCCAGCAGCTTAGGGTCTAGCGGAAAATACAATGAGCAGTTCTTC. Protein product: CASSLGSSGKYNEQFF.

This clonotype was detected a few times. The chain couples TRBV12-3 or TRBV12-4 to TRBJ1-2; D gene uncertain. V dropped 5 bases and J dropped 5 bases, with 12 bases sitting between them. CDR3 length: 13 residues. CDR3 nucleotides: TGTGCCAGCAGTCCGAGTTCTGGGTATGGCTACACCTTC. Translated, it gives CASSPSSGYGYTF.

This clonotype was seen more than once but under ten times. This rearrangement joins TRBV27 to TRBJ2-3; D not resolved. The CDR3 has 12 residues. V shed 2 bases and J shed 6 bases, with 6 bases lying between them. The V gene's germline CDR1 is MNHEY and CDR2 SMNVEV (reference sequence). CDR3 in amino acids: CASSLPPDTQYF. The CDR3 DNA follows: TGTGCCAGCAGTTTACCACCGGATACGCAGTATTTT.

The chain joins TRBV11-1 to TRBJ1-1; the D gene is possibly TRBD1 (5 bases). This CDR3 has 12 amino acids. V was clipped by 3 bases and J by 10 bases, with 12 bases between them. Germline V gene lookup returns CDR1 SGHAT and CDR2 FQDESV (reference sequence). In nucleotides, the CDR3 is TGTGCCAGCAGCTTTGGGGGATTGGGAGCTTTCTTT. Its protein is CASSFGGLGAFF.

This clonotype was found a few times. The CDR3 spells CASSLGALNNEQFF. The CDR3 DNA reads TGTGCCAGCAGTTTGGGGGCACTTAACAATGAGCAGTTCTTC. The rearrangement links TRBV27 to TRBJ2-1; weak D call: TRBD1 (6 bases). Deletions cut 3 bases from V and 5 bases from J, with 11 bases between. CDR1 and CDR2 (germline): MNHEY, SMNVEV (reference sequence). The CDR3 length is 14 residues.

This clonotype appeared a few times. The V and J genes are TRBV20-1 and TRBJ2-2; weak D call: TRBD1 (5 bases). The V end was cut by 2 bases, the J end by 1 base, with 8 bases between. CDR1 DFQATT and CDR2 SNEGSKA come from the germline V gene (reference sequence). There are 14 residues in the CDR3. The CDR3, as DNA: TGCAGTGCTAGAAGGCAGGGGAACACCGGGGAGCTGTTTTTT. It is translated as CSARRQGNTGELFF.

This clonotype was counted only a few times. This sequence joins TRBV7-9 and TRBJ2-4; the match to TRBD1 covers 10 bases. V lost 5 bases, J lost 8 bases, and 15 bases stayed unmatched. Per germline, CDR1 SEHNR and CDR2 FQNEAQ (reference sequence). There are 17 residues in the CDR3. CDR3 coding DNA: TGTGCCAGCAGCCCAAGGACAGGGGGGGTCCTCAAGGACATTCAGTACTTC. Its protein product is CASSPRTGGVLKDIQYF. Using reference TRBV7-9 and TRBJ2-4 for the parts outside the CDR3, the full variable domain is DTGVSQNPRHKITKRGQNVTFRCDPISEHNRLYWYRQTLGQGPEFLTYFQNEAQLEKSRLLSDRFSAERPKGSFSTLEIQRTEQGDSAMYLCASSPRTGGVLKDIQYFGAGTRLSVL.

The chain has TRBV7-2 and TRBJ2-2, with 7 bases that match TRBD2. Trimming at V came to 1 base and at J to 0 bases, leaving 2 bases not matched to a gene. This CDR3 has 16 residues. The germline CDR1 and CDR2 sequences are SGHTA and FQGNSA. The CDR3 nucleotides read TGTGCCAGCAGCTTAGTGGGGGGGGCGAACACCGGGGAGCTGTTTTTT. Protein product: CASSLVGGANTGELFF.

This clonotype occurred a few times. The gene calls are TRBV15 and TRBJ2-3, with D possibly being TRBD1 (5 bases). Trimming took off 0 bases at V and 0 bases at J, with 10 bases between the two ends. This CDR3 is 16 amino acids long. The germline CDR1 and CDR2 sequences are LNHNV and YYDKDF (reference sequence). CDR3 coding DNA: TGTGCCACCAGCAGAGAAAAGGGGTTAAGCACAGATACGCAGTATTTT. Protein sequence: CATSREKGLSTDTQYF. Full variable domain (outside the CDR3, taken from reference TRBV15 and TRBJ2-3): DAMVIQNPRYQVTQFGKPVTLSCSQTLNHNVMYWYQQKSSQAPKLLFHYYDKDFNNEADTPDNFQSRRPNTSFCFLDIRSPGLGDTAMYLCATSREKGLSTDTQYFGPGTRLTVL.